The 7 T cell receptor beta chains below were found in one sample sequenced in a study of technical replicates of blood from a few donors. TCRdb's table, derived via immunoSEQ multiplex PCR, lists solely in-frame clones and lacks some. The data contain 65,000 to 80,000 clones, over 95% of them singletons. The specimen sequenced was T cells isolated from PBMCs. The receptor source for this set is a human donor in good health.

This sequence joins TRBV27 and TRBJ2-2; TRBD2 matches at 14 bases. J gave up 3 bases and V 5 bases, and 5 bases lay outside the gene matches. The CDR3 spans 17 residues. CDR1 is MNHEY, CDR2 SMNVEV, per germline (reference sequence). The CDR3 reads CASSRLAGGPYTGELFF. CDR3 DNA: TGTGCCAGCAGTCGACTAGCGGGAGGGCCTTACACCGGGGAGCTGTTTTTT.

The CDR3 reads CASGKGGWDEQYF. The CDR3 region has the DNA TGTGCCAGCGGGAAAGGGGGATGGGACGAGCAGTACTTC. V usage is TRBV2 and J usage is TRBJ2-7; possibly TRBD1 for D (6 bases). This CDR3 region has 13 residues. Germline CDR1 is SNHLY and CDR2 is FYNNEI. V lost 8 bases and J 5 bases, leaving 16 bases between the germline ends.

The J gene is TRBJ2-7, the V gene TRBV19; 8 bases align to TRBD2. This CDR3 region has 15 residues. Germline-derived CDR1 and CDR2 are LNHDA and SQIVND (reference sequence). V lost 5 bases and J lost 3; bases outside the gene matches: 9. The CDR3 nucleotides read TGTGCCAGTAGTTCCCCCGGGACTAGAGACTACGAGCAGTACTTC. Encoded protein: CASSSPGTRDYEQYF.

The chain is built from TRBV28 and TRBJ1-2; TRBD1 agrees at 7 bases. Unmatched junction bases numbered 10, after V lost 5 bases and J lost 4 bases. Germline V CDR1 and CDR2: MDHEN, SYDVKM. The CDR3 loop spans 15 amino acids. The CDR3, as DNA: TGTGCCAGCAGTCCGAGTGGAACAGGGGCCTATGGCTACACCTTC. Translating it yields CASSPSGTGAYGYTF.

The chain is built from TRBV7-9 and TRBJ2-3, with a tentative D call TRBD1 (6 bases). This CDR3 spans 17 amino acids. Trimming took off 5 bases at V and 0 bases at J, with 18 bases between the two ends. Germline CDR1 SEHNR, CDR2 FQNEAQ (reference sequence). The DNA for the CDR3 is TGTGCCAGCAGCCCCCGAAGGGGGTCGGGAAGCACAGATACGCAGTATTTT. This sequence encodes CASSPRRGSGSTDTQYF.

The chain joins TRBV11-2 to TRBJ2-7; D gene ambiguous. Germline CDR1 reads SGHAT; CDR2 reads FQNNGV. The CDR3 totals 13 residues. Trimming took off 3 bases at V and 3 bases at J, with 9 bases between the two ends. CDR3 sequence (DNA): TGTGCCAGCAGCTTTTCCGTCAGCTACGAGCAGTACTTC. Protein: CASSFSVSYEQYF.

This sequence joins TRBV18 and TRBJ1-1; the D gene is possibly TRBD1 (6 bases). Germline values: CDR1 KGHSH, CDR2 LQKENI. The CDR3 has 15 residues. V was pared by 0 bases and J by 2 bases, with 10 bases between. In DNA, the CDR3 is TGTGCCAGCTCACCACCGATCAGGGGAAACACTGAAGCTTTCTTT. This codes for CASSPPIRGNTEAFF. The full variable domain, rest sourced from reference TRBV18 and TRBJ1-1, is NAGVMQNPRHLVRRRGQEARLRCSPMKGHSHVYWYRQLPEEGLKFMVYLQKENIIDESGMPKERFSAEFPKEGPSILRIQQVVRGDSAAYFCASSPPIRGNTEAFFGQGTRLTVV.